This TCR beta chain is drawn from a study of early T cells in non-severe SARS-CoV-2 infection. The CDR3 is made up of 13 amino acids. Trimming stripped 4 bases from V and 1 base from J, with 7 bases between. Germline lookup yields CDR1 SGHDN and CDR2 FVKESK. TCRdb re-called the 5' RACE reads with MiXCR, one entry per CDR3 protein. Among tens of thousands of distinct CDR3 sequences, 12% were seen once, and the ten largest hold about 4%. This clonotype was recorded at least ten times. The sequence derives from an adult who was a healthcare worker with PCR-confirmed SARS-CoV-2 infection or an uninfected control (not recorded which). Sequenced input: whole blood. The chain links TRBV14 to TRBJ1-1; D unclear. The DNA for the CDR3 is TGTGCCAGCAGCCCTCAGTGGAACACTGAAGCTTTCTTT. As protein: CASSPQWNTEAFF.